The 28 T cell receptor beta chains below come from one sample, sequenced in a study of cytomegalovirus exposure and HLA in healthy donors. Researchers ran the PCR with 60 Vbeta and 13 Jbeta primers. Some clones are missing from TCRdb's copy, which holds only in-frame ones; the method was immunoSEQ multiplex PCR. Here the sample spans around 190,000 clones, approximately 90% being singletons. Sequencing was carried out using PBMCs. The receptors come from a boy under 10 years old in good health and CMV-seronegative.

This clone was seen only a few times. The V gene is TRBV5-1, the J gene TRBJ1-4, with D hard to call. This CDR3 is built from 14 residues. Trimming removed 7 bases from V and 8 bases from J, with 18 bases in between. Germline-derived CDR1 and CDR2 are SGHRS and YFSETQ. The CDR3 DNA sequence: TGCGCCAGCCATGGGGAGGGCTCAGTGGAAAAACTGTTTTTT. Translating it yields CASHGEGSVEKLFF.

The V call is TRBV19, the J call TRBJ1-2; D gene ambiguous. Germline V gives CDR1 LNHDA, CDR2 SQIVND (reference sequence). This CDR3 contains 14 residues. The V end lost 0 bases, the J end lost 8 bases, and 13 bases lay between the germline ends. CDR3 loop: CASSIDLGGSGYTF. CDR3 DNA sequence: TGTGCCAGTAGTATAGATCTAGGAGGGTCCGGCTACACCTTC.

This chain links TRBV25-1 with TRBJ1-4; possibly TRBD1 for D (6 bases). Trimming pared 0 bases from V and 5 bases from J, leaving 13 bases between. The CDR3 totals 16 residues. The germline gives CDR1 MGHDK, CDR2 SYGVNS. The CDR3 loop is CASSEYRGGANEKLFF. In nucleotides, the CDR3 is TGTGCCAGCAGTGAATATCGAGGGGGAGCGAATGAAAAACTGTTTTTT.

As concerns this clone: One end of the junction varies from germline; a read error may be responsible. This rearrangement joins TRBV7-9 to TRBJ2-7; tentatively, D is TRBD1 (6 bases). The CDR3 extends over 12 amino acids. CDR1 SEHNR and CDR2 FQNEAQ come from the germline V gene (reference sequence). This CDR3 is CSSSLDSYEQYF. The CDR3 coding sequence is TGTTCCAGCAGCCTGGACAGCTACGAGCAGTACTTC.

A few counts support this clone. This chain joins TRBV5-6 and TRBJ1-4; 7 nucleotides line up with TRBD1. The germline CDR1 and CDR2 sequences are SGHDT and YYEEEE. The CDR3 contains 14 residues. V lost 3 bases and J lost 5; bases outside the gene matches: 4. The CDR3, as DNA: TGTGCCAGCAGCTCGGGACAGCTAAATGAAAAACTGTTTTTT. Translated, it gives CASSSGQLNEKLFF.

The chain is built from TRBV9 and TRBJ2-5; 8 nucleotides align to TRBD2. The trim removed 6 bases at V and 2 bases at J, leaving 9 bases unmatched. There are 15 residues in the CDR3. Germline CDR1 reads SGDLS; CDR2 reads YYNGEE. CDR3 DNA: TGTGCCAGCAACATTGGAAGCGGGGGTCAAGAGACCCAGTACTTC. Translated: CASNIGSGGQETQYF. The full variable domain, its missing parts supplied by reference TRBV9 and TRBJ2-5, is DSGVTQTPKHLITATGQRVTLRCSPRSGDLSVYWYQQSLDQGLQFLIQYYNGEERAKGNILERFSAQQFPDLHSELNLSSLELGDSALYFCASNIGSGGQETQYFGPGTRLLVL.

The chain carries TRBV6-5 and TRBJ2-1; 8 nucleotides agree with TRBD2. The CDR3 has 15 amino acids. The V gene's germline CDR1 is MNHEY and CDR2 SVGAGI. Unmatched junction bases numbered 10, after V lost 2 bases and J lost 10 bases. Written as DNA, the CDR3 is TGTGCCAGCAGTTACGGGGGAACGGGGGGGCGGGAGCAGTTCTTC. Translating it yields CASSYGGTGGREQFF.

The rearrangement uses TRBV5-1 and TRBJ2-7; D perhaps matches TRBD2 (5 bases). Trimming took off 5 bases at V and 2 bases at J, with 11 bases between the two ends. Germline CDR1 and CDR2: SGHRS and YFSETQ. The CDR3 loop spans 13 amino acids. In nucleotides, the CDR3 is TGCGCCAGCAGGGGCACCGGGACCTACGAGCAGTACTTC. Translation gives CASRGTGTYEQYF.

V gene TRBV5-1 combines with J gene TRBJ2-7; 7 positions match TRBD1. The CDR3 loop spans 12 amino acids. J was trimmed by 7 bases and V by 5 bases; bases with no gene match: 6. CDR1 is SGHRS and CDR2 is YFSETQ in the germline V gene. The CDR3 coding sequence is TGCGCCAGCAGTTTCGACAGGGCTGAGCAGTACTTC. Its translation is CASSFDRAEQYF.

The chain recombines TRBV28 with TRBJ1-2; possibly TRBD1 for D (6 bases). V lost 7 bases and J 8 bases, leaving 26 bases between the germline ends. Germline loops: CDR1 MDHEN, CDR2 SYDVKM. This CDR3 comprises 16 residues. CDR3 region: CASNYPLGAGGGGYTF. CDR3 DNA: TGTGCCAGCAACTACCCGCTGGGGGCGGGGGGGGGAGGCTACACCTTC.

The chain is built from TRBV7-9 and TRBJ2-7; 7 bases match TRBD2. The J segment lost 0 bases and the V segment lost 2 bases, leaving 7 bases of the junction unmatched. Germline V lookup: CDR1 SEHNR, CDR2 FQNEAQ (reference sequence). This CDR3 region has 16 residues. CDR3 sequence: CASSLSRGGSSYEQYF. Here the CDR3 DNA reads TGTGCCAGCAGCTTAAGTCGGGGCGGGAGCTCCTACGAGCAGTACTTC.

The genes are TRBV2 and TRBJ1-4; 10 bases agree with TRBD1. Germline trimming cut 11 bases from V and 7 bases from J; bases unmatched to any gene: 10. The CDR3 length is 14 residues. The germline gives CDR1 SNHLY, CDR2 FYNNEI. For the CDR3, the DNA is TGTGCCGGGGGCGTGGACAGGGGGGTTGAAAAACTGTTTTTT. Protein sequence: CAGGVDRGVEKLFF.

The chain combines TRBV9 with TRBJ2-1; 12 bases line up with TRBD2. With V trimmed by 3 bases and J by 9 bases, 10 bases remained unmatched. This CDR3 has 16 residues. Germline V gene lookup returns CDR1 SGDLS and CDR2 YYNGEE. The CDR3 sequence: CASSAISSGRALEQFF. CDR3 DNA: TGTGCCAGCAGCGCGATATCTAGCGGGAGGGCCCTTGAGCAGTTCTTC. Together with reference TRBV9 and TRBJ2-1, the CDR3 gives the full variable domain: DSGVTQTPKHLITATGQRVTLRCSPRSGDLSVYWYQQSLDQGLQFLIQYYNGEERAKGNILERFSAQQFPDLHSELNLSSLELGDSALYFCASSAISSGRALEQFFGPGTRLTVL.

As concerns this clone: The same CDR3 is also encoded by other DNA sequences in this sample. The chain joins TRBV5-6 to TRBJ2-5; 12 nucleotides match TRBD2. Germline V CDR1 and CDR2: SGHDT, YYEEEE. Trimming removed 0 bases from V and 5 bases from J; junction bases left unmatched: 5. This CDR3 is 16 amino acids long. The CDR3 region has the DNA TGTGCCAGCAGCTTGGGGCTAGCGGGAGGGCAGGAGACCCAGTACTTC. Translation gives CASSLGLAGGQETQYF. Drawing the rest from reference TRBV5-6 and TRBJ2-5, the complete variable domain is DAGVTQSPTHLIKTRGQQVTLRCSPKSGHDTVSWYQQALGQGPQFIFQYYEEEERQRGNFPDRFSGHQFPNYSSELNVNALLLGDSALYLCASSLGLAGGQETQYFGPGTRLLVL.

The V and J genes are TRBV28 and TRBJ2-7; 7 bases align to TRBD2. Germline V gives CDR1 MDHEN, CDR2 SYDVKM. This CDR3 contains 14 residues. The junction had 5 bases not matched to a gene; V was cut back by 6 bases and J by 0 bases. The CDR3: CASRLADYSYEQYF. CDR3 nucleotide sequence: TGTGCCAGCAGGCTAGCGGACTACTCCTACGAGCAGTACTTC.

The rearrangement links TRBV28 to TRBJ1-5; D is ambiguous. The germline V gene encodes CDR1 MDHEN and CDR2 SYDVKM. Trimming pared 6 bases from V and 5 bases from J, leaving 14 bases between. CDR3 length equals 14 residues. In DNA form, the CDR3 reads TGTGCCAGCAGCCCGACCCTGGGAGATCAGCCCCAGCATTTT. Its protein is CASSPTLGDQPQHF.

This chain uses TRBV5-6 with TRBJ2-5; 7 bases fit TRBD1. The J call could be wrong; TRBJ2-7 is a better fit for the DNA end. Germline lookup yields CDR1 SGHDT and CDR2 YYEEEE. The CDR3 length is 18 residues. This CDR3 reads CASSLGGRGSASSYEQYF. For the CDR3, the DNA is TGTGCCAGCAGCTTGGGGGGCAGGGGGTCGGCGAGCTCCTACGAGCAGTACTTC.

The chain is built from TRBV28 and TRBJ2-7, with 8 bases aligning to TRBD2. There are 15 residues in the CDR3. From germline, CDR1 is MDHEN and CDR2 SYDVKM. Losses at the gene ends were 3 bases for V and 4 bases for J; bases not matched to a gene: 8. The CDR3 nucleotides read TGTGCCAGCAGTTTTGTCGGGGGGGCTGATTACGAGCAGTACTTC. It yields the protein CASSFVGGADYEQYF.

The chain combines TRBV29-1 with TRBJ1-1; D is unresolved. The CDR3 consists of 10 residues. CDR1 is SQVTM and CDR2 is ANQGSEA in the germline V gene. V was cut by 4 bases and J by 10 bases, with 10 bases left in between. CDR3 sequence reads: CSVGREAAFF. DNA for the CDR3: TGCAGCGTTGGTAGGGAGGCAGCTTTCTTT.

The rearrangement uses TRBV29-1 and TRBJ2-7, with D possibly TRBD1 on 6 matching bases. Germline V gene data show CDR1 as SQVTM and CDR2 as ANQGSEA. Trimming stripped 4 bases from V and 6 bases from J, with 22 bases between. This CDR3 is 15 amino acids long. The CDR3 bases are TGCAGCGTTGGGGGCCAGGGGCGCCATGGTGGCGAGCAGTACTTC. Translating gives CSVGGQGRHGGEQYF.

This clone was counted a few times. The chain couples TRBV27 to TRBJ1-3, with D unclear. CDR1 MNHEY and CDR2 SMNVEV come from the germline V gene (reference sequence). V was clipped by 0 bases and J by 2 bases, with 8 bases between them. The CDR3 runs to 15 residues. CDR3 amino acids: CASSLSDGAGNTIYF. For the CDR3, the DNA is TGTGCCAGCAGTTTATCCGACGGGGCTGGAAACACCATATATTTT.

V and J are TRBV5-1 and TRBJ2-5, with TRBD2 identical over 9 bases. The CDR3 spans 16 residues. V shed 4 bases, J shed 5 bases, and the junction held 12 bases outside the gene matches. The germline gives CDR1 SGHRS, CDR2 YFSETQ. The CDR3 spells CASSVGRGGVWETQYF. The CDR3 DNA follows: TGCGCCAGCAGCGTCGGGCGGGGGGGCGTTTGGGAGACCCAGTACTTC.

The chain recombines TRBV9 with TRBJ1-2, with D perhaps matching TRBD1 (6 bases). The CDR3 covers 14 residues. Per the germline V gene, CDR1 is SGDLS and CDR2 is YYNGEE. V shed 4 bases and J shed 4 bases, with 14 bases lying between them. The CDR3 DNA sequence: TGTGCCAGCAGCCCATCAGCAGGGGTCTATGGCTACACCTTC. It codes for CASSPSAGVYGYTF.

This chain connects TRBV9 to TRBJ1-3, with 7 bases lining up with TRBD1. The trim removed 5 bases at V and 10 bases at J, leaving 15 bases unmatched. This CDR3 spans 15 amino acids. CDR1 and CDR2 from the germline V gene are SGDLS and YYNGEE. CDR3 coding DNA: TGTGCCAGCAGTACCGGACAGGTTGGTCAGGGGACCATATATTTT. Protein: CASSTGQVGQGTIYF.

A remark on this clone: At one of its ends the junction is not consistent with the germline gene, which may arise from a read error. The chain combines TRBV19 with TRBJ1-5, with D unresolved. CDR1 is LNHDA, CDR2 SQIVND, per germline (reference sequence). The length of the CDR3 is 14 residues. DNA for the CDR3: TGTGCCATTAGTGCAAGGCCCTCGGGTGGGCCCCAGCATTTT. Its protein is CAISARPSGGPQHF.

This rearrangement joins TRBV13 to TRBJ1-1, with TRBD1 matching over 8 bases. V was pared by 5 bases and J by 1 base, with 6 bases of the junction left unmatched. The CDR3 covers 15 residues. Per the germline V gene, CDR1 is PRHDT and CDR2 is FYEKMQ (reference sequence). Here the CDR3 reads CASSPRDRKNTEAFF. The CDR3 region has the DNA TGTGCCAGCAGCCCCCGGGACAGGAAGAACACTGAAGCTTTCTTT.

J is TRBJ2-5 and V is TRBV10-3, with 14 bases fitting TRBD2. V trimming: 7 bases; J trimming: 5 bases; junction bases outside the gene matches: 12. This CDR3 contains 17 residues. CDR1 is ENHRY, CDR2 SYGVKD, per germline. CDR3 in amino acids: CAINNIRGTSGSETQYF. In DNA form, the CDR3 reads TGTGCCATCAACAACATCCGCGGGACTAGCGGGAGCGAGACCCAGTACTTC.

The chain has TRBV30 and TRBJ1-3; perhaps TRBD1 as D (6 bases). The germline V gene has CDR1 GTSNPN and CDR2 SVGIG (reference sequence). The CDR3 has 16 amino acids. Trimming took off 0 bases at V and 4 bases at J, with 16 bases between the two ends. The CDR3 loop is CAWSVLGGAGGNTIYF. The CDR3 DNA is TGTGCCTGGAGTGTACTCGGGGGGGCGGGAGGAAACACCATATATTTT.